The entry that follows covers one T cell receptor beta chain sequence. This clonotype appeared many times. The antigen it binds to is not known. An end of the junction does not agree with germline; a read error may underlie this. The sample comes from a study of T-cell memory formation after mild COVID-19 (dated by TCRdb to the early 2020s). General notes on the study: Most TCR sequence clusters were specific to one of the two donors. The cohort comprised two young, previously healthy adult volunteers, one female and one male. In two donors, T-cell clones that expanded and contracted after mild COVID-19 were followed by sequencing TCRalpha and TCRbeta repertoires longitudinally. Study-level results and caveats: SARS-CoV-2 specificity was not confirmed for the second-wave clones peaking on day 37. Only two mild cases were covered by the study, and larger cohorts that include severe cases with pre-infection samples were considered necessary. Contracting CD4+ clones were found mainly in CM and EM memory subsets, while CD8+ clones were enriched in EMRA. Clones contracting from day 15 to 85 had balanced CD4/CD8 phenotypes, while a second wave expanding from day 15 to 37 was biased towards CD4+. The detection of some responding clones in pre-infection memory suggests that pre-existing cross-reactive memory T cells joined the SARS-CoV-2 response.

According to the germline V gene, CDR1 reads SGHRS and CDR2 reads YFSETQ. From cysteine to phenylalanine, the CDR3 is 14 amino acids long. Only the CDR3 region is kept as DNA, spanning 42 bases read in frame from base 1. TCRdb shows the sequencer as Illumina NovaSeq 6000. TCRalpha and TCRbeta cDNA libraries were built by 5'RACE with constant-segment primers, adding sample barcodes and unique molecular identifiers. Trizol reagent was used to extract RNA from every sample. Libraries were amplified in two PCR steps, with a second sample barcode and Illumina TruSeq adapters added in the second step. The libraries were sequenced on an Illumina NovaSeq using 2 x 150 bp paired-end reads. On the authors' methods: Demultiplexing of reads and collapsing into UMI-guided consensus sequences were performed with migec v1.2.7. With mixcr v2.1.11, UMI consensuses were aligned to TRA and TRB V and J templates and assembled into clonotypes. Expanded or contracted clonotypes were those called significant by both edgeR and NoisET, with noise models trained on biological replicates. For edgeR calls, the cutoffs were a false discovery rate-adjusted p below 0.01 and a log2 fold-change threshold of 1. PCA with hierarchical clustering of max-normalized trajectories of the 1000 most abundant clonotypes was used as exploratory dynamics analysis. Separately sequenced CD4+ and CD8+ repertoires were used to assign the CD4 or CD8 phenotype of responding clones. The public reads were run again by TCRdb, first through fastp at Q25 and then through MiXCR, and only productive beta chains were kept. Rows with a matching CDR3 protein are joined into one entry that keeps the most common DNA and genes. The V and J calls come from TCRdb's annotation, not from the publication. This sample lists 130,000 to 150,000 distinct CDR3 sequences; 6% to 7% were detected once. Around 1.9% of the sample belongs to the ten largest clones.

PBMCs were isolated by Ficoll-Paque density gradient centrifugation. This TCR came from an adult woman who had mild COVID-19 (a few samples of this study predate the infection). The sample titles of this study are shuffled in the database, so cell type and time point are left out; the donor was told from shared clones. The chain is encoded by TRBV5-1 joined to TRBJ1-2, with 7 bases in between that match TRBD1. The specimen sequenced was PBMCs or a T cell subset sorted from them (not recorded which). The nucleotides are TGCGCCAGCAGCTTGGGACAGGGCAGCTATGACTACACCTTC. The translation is CASSLGQGSYDYTF.